The entry that follows covers one TCR beta chain sequence. The junction had 5 bases not matched to a gene; V was cut back by 5 bases and J by 4 bases. This CDR3 is 15 amino acids long. Per the germline V gene, CDR1 is MNHNY and CDR2 is SVGAGI (reference sequence). The sample is drawn from a study of OX40 agonist ivuxolimab in advanced cancers. Libraries were prepared by immunoSEQ multiplex PCR; TCRdb keeps only in-frame clonotypes and omits some of them. The table shows 70,000 or so clones, with around 90% occurring only once. The rearrangement uses TRBV6-6 and TRBJ1-5; TRBD1 matches 10 bases. Sequencing was performed on CD4+ or CD8+ T cells sorted from blood, taken in a trial of the OX40 agonist ivuxolimab. The sequence was collected from an adult with an advanced solid tumor such as melanoma, head and neck, liver or kidney cancer. Here the CDR3 reads CASSQPGQGNQPQHF. The DNA of the CDR3 is TGTGCCAGCAGTCAGCCGGGACAGGGGAATCAGCCCCAGCATTTT.